A selection of T cell receptor beta chains follows, all from one sample in a study of OX40 agonist ivuxolimab in advanced cancers. Clones were read by immunoSEQ multiplex PCR, and TCRdb kept only the in-frame ones, dropping some. The top ten hold roughly 2.3% of the sample, which has around 35,000 clones, approximately 90% seen once. Sequences were derived from CD4+ or CD8+ T cells sorted from blood, sampled in a trial of the OX40 agonist ivuxolimab. The receptors originated from an adult with an advanced solid tumor such as melanoma, head and neck, liver or kidney cancer. Each CDR3 is given with its conserved first and last residue. The order of the fields is D gene, V gene, J gene, clone size, CDR3 DNA, CDR3 protein. D genes are given only for firm matches. Size is stated for part of the rows, as once, few or many counts, or as a class when the clone is expanded.

>.|TRBV7-9|TRBJ1-1|.
TGTGCCAGCAGCCTGAGGGAGGGAGGGGGCACTGAAGCTTTCTTT
CASSLREGGGTEAFF
>.|TRBV5-6|TRBJ1-6|.
TGTGCCAGCAGCTACCGGGCCGTAAATTCACCCCTCCACTTT
CASSYRAVNSPLHF
>.|TRBV18|TRBJ2-7|.
TGTGCCAGCTCACTGGACGCCTACGAGCAGTACTTC
CASSLDAYEQYF
>.|TRBV10-3|TRBJ1-4|.
TGTGCCATCAGTGCGGGGGGAGGCCGGAATGAAAAACTGTTTTTT
CAISAGGGRNEKLFF
>TRBD1|TRBV5-1|TRBJ2-5|.
TGCGCCAGCAGCTTGGAGGGACAGGGGCAAGAGACCCAGTACTTC
CASSLEGQGQETQYF
>.|TRBV4-1|TRBJ1-1|.
TGCGCCAGCAGCCATCCCCCGGGGGGTTCGGCTTTCTTT
CASSHPPGGSAFF
>.|TRBV19|TRBJ1-1|.
TGTGCCAGTAGCCCCGGGAGGGGAAGAAACACTGAAGCTTTCTTT
CASSPGRGRNTEAFF
>.|TRBV7-2|TRBJ1-5|.
TGTGCCAGCAGCTTAGCGGGGGCGGATTACAATCAGCCCCAGCATTTT
CASSLAGADYNQPQHF
>TRBD1|TRBV5-1|TRBJ1-4|.
TGCGCCAGCAGTCCTGTCCCAGGGGGAAATGAAAAACTGTTTTTT
CASSPVPGGNEKLFF
>.|TRBV2|TRBJ1-1|.
TGTGCCAGCAGGGGGGGGACCACGAACACTGAAGCTTTCTTT
CASRGGTTNTEAFF
>.|TRBV11-2|TRBJ2-3|.
TGTGCCAGCAGCTTCGCACCCCGCACAGATACGCAGTATTTT
CASSFAPRTDTQYF
>.|TRBV25-1|TRBJ2-3|.
TGTGCCAGCACTGGGGGCGGGGTAGATACGCAGTATTTT
CASTGGGVDTQYF
>TRBD1|TRBV5-1|TRBJ2-1|.
TGCGCCAGCAGCCCCGGACAGGGCCCCTGGCAGTTCTTC
CASSPGQGPWQFF
>.|TRBV5-1|TRBJ2-5|.
TGCGCCAGCAGCTTGGAGGGCGGGGCCACCGGAGGGACCCAGTACTTC
CASSLEGGATGGTQYF
>.|TRBV7-3|TRBJ2-3|once
TGTGCCAGCAGCGGGGCGCAGGGGCAAACGCAGTATTTT
CASSGAQGQTQYF